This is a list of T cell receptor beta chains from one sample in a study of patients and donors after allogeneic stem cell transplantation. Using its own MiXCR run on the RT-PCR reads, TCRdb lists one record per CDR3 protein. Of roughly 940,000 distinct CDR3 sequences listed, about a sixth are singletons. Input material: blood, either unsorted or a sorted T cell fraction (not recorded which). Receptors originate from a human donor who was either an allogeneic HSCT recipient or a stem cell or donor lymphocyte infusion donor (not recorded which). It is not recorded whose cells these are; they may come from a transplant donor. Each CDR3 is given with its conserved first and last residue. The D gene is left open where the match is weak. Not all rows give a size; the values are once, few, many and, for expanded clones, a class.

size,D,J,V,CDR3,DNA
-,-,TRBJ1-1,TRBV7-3,CASSRSGGLNTEAFF,TGTGCCAGCAGCCGGTCGGGGGGGCTGAACACTGAAGCTTTCTTT
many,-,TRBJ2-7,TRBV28,CASSPWGGPYEQYF,TGTGCCAGCAGTCCGTGGGGCGGCCCCTACGAGCAGTACTTC
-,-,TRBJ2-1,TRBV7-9,CASSFREAPLFF,TGTGCCAGCAGCTTCAGGGAGGCCCCCTTATTCTTC
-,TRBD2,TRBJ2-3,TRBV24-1,CATSDLSAGDLADTQYF,TGTGCCACCAGTGATTTGTCAGCGGGAGACCTGGCAGATACGCAGTATTTT
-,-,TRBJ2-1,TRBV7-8,CASSLALSLTSSYNEQFF,TGTGCCAGCAGCTTAGCGCTCTCCTTGACAAGCTCCTACAATGAGCAGTTCTTC
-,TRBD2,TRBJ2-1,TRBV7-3,CASSPGLAGSEQFF,TGTGCCAGCAGCCCGGGACTAGCGGGTTCGGAGCAGTTCTTC
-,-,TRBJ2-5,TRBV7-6,CASSFFEETQYF,TGTGCCAGCAGCTTCTTTGAAGAGACCCAGTACTTC
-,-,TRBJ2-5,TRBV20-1,CSAPAGRVETQYF,TGCAGTGCCCCGGCAGGGAGAGTAGAGACCCAGTACTTC
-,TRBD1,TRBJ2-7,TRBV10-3,CAISARDRGPYEQYF,TGTGCCATCAGTGCGAGGGACAGGGGTCCCTACGAGCAGTACTTC
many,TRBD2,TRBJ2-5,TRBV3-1,CASSRLAGVETQYF,TGTGCCAGCAGCCGACTAGCGGGGGTAGAGACCCAGTACTTC
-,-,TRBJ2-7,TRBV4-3,CASSQEGGDEQYF,TGCGCCAGCAGCCAAGAAGGGGGGGACGAGCAGTACTTC
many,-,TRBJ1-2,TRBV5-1,CASSTGVNYGYTF,TGCGCCAGCAGCACCGGAGTAAACTATGGCTACACCTTC
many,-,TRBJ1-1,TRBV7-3,CASSLSTGTEAFF,TGTGCCAGCAGCTTAAGCACAGGGACTGAAGCTTTCTTT
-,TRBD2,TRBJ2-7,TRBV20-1,CSAYARTSGSWEQYF,TGCAGTGCCTACGCGCGGACTAGCGGGAGCTGGGAGCAGTACTTC
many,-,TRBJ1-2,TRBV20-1,CSARDRSSYGYTF,TGCAGTGCTAGAGATAGGTCAAGCTATGGCTACACCTTC
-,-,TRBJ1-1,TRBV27,CASTPLRARSTEAFF,TGTGCCAGCACTCCTCTGAGGGCGCGGAGCACTGAAGCTTTCTTT